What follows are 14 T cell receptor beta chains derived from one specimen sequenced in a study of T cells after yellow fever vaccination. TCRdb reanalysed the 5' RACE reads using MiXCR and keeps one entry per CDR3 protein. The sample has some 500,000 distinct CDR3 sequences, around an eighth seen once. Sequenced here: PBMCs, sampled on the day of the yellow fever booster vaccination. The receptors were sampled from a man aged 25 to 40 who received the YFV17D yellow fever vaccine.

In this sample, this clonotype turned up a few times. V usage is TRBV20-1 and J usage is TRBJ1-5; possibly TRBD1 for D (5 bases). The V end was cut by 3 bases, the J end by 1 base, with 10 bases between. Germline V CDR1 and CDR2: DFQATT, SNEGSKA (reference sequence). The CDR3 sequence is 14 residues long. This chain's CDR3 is CSASKGPSNQPQHF. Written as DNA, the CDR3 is TGCAGTGCTAGTAAGGGGCCGAGCAATCAGCCCCAGCATTTT.

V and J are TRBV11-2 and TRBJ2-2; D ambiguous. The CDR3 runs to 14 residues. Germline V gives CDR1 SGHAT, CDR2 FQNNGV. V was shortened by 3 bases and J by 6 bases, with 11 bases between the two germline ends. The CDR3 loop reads CASSFQRVAGELFF. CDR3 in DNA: TGTGCCAGCAGCTTTCAAAGGGTTGCCGGGGAGCTGTTTTTT.

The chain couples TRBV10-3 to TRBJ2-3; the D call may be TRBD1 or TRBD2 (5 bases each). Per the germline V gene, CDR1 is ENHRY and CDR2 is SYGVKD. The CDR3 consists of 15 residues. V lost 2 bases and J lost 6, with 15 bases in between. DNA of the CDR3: TGTGCCATCAGTGAGGCCACAGGAGGATCGGATACGCAGTATTTT. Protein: CAISEATGGSDTQYF.

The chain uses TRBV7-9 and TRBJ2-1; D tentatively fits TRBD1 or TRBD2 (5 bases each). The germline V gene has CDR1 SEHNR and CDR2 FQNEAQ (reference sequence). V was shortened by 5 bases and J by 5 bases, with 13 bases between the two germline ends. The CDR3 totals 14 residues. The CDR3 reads CASSLGTSNNEQFF. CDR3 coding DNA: TGTGCCAGCAGCCTAGGGACGTCCAACAATGAGCAGTTCTTC.

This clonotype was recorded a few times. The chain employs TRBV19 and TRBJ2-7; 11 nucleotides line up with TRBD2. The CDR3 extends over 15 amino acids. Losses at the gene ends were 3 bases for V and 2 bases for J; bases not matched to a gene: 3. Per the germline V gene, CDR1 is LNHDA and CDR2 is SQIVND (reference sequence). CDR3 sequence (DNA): TGTGCCAGTAGTATCGGGACTAGCGGAACCTACGAGCAGTACTTC. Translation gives CASSIGTSGTYEQYF.

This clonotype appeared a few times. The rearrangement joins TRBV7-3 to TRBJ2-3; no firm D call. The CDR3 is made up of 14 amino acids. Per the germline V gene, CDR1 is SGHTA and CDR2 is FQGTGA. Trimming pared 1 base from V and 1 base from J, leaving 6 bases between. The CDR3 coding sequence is TGTGCCAGCAGCTTAATGACCGGCACAGATACGCAGTATTTT. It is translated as CASSLMTGTDTQYF.

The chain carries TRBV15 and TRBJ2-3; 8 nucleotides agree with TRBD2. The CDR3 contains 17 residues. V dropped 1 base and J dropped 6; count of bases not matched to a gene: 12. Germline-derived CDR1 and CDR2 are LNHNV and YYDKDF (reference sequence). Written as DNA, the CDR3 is TGTGCCACCAGCAGAGTTACTAGCGGCCATCTGGCGGATACGCAGTATTTT. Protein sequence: CATSRVTSGHLADTQYF.

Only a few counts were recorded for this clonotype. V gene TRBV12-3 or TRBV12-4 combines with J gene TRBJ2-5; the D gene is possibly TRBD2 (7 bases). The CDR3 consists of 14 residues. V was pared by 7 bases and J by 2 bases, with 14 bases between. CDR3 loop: CASTKRGGQETQYF. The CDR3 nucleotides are TGTGCCAGCACCAAGAGGGGGGGGCAAGAGACCCAGTACTTC.

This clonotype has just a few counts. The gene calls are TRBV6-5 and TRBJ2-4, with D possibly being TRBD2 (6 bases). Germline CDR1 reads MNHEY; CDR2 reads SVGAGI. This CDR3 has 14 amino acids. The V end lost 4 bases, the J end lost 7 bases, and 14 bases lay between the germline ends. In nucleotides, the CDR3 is TGTGCCAGCAGTTCCCCGGGGCGGGGCAACATTCAGTACTTC. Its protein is CASSSPGRGNIQYF.

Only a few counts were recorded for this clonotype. In DNA, the CDR3 is TGTGCCAGCAGCGTAGTGGGGGGCCCCGGTGGGACGCAGTATTTT. This sequence encodes CASSVVGGPGGTQYF. The chain joins TRBV9 to TRBJ2-3, with D possibly called TRBD1 or TRBD2 (6 bases each). V lost 0 bases to trimming and J lost 9 bases, with 17 bases between them. The CDR3 is 15 amino acids. Germline V gene sequence: CDR1 SGDLS, CDR2 YYNGEE.

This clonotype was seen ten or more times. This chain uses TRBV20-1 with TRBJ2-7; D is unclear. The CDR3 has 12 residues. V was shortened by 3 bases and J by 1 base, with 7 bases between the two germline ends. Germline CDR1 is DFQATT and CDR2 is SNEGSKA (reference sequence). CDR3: CSARFISYEQYF. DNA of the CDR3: TGCAGTGCTAGGTTTATTTCCTACGAGCAGTACTTC.

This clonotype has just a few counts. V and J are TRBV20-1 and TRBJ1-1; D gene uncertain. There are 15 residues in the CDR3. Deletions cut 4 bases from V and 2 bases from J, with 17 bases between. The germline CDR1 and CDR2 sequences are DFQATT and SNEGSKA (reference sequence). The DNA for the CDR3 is TGCAGTGCTAAAGACCATGCAGAGGGTAACACTGAAGCTTTCTTT. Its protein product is CSAKDHAEGNTEAFF.

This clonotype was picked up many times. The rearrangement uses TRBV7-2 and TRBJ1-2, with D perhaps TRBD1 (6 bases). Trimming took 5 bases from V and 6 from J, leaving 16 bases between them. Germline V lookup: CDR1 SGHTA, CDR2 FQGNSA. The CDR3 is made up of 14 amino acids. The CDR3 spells CASSPLGAGDGYTF. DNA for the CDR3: TGTGCCAGCAGCCCCCTCGGGGCAGGGGATGGCTACACCTTC.

The CDR3 here is CASSPPQGVSYEQYF. The CDR3, as DNA: TGTGCCAGCTCACCACCCCAGGGGGTCTCCTACGAGCAGTACTTC. This sequence joins TRBV18 and TRBJ2-7, with 7 bases fitting TRBD1. CDR1 and CDR2 from the germline V gene are KGHSH and LQKENI. V lost 0 bases to trimming and J lost 0 bases; unmatched junction nucleotides: 2. The CDR3 consists of 15 residues.